This is a list of T cell receptor beta chains from one sample in a study of cytomegalovirus exposure and HLA in healthy donors. Only in-frame clones appear in the TCRdb table, and some are missing; sequencing was by immunoSEQ multiplex PCR. This sample's table reports 150,000 to 200,000 clones. The sequenced sample consisted of PBMCs. The receptor set was obtained from an older woman in good health and CMV-seronegative. CDR3s include the opening cysteine and the closing phenylalanine or tryptophan. Fields, in order: J gene, D gene, V gene, CDR3 DNA, CDR3 protein. The D gene is left open where the match is weak.

TRBJ2-2 | NA | TRBV5-1 | TGCGCCAGCAGCTTTCAGGGAGGAGACACCGGGGAGCTGTTTTTT | CASSFQGGDTGELFF
TRBJ2-3 | TRBD1 | TRBV6-5 | TGTGCCAGCAGGCCGGGACAGGGGGGCACAGATACGCAGTATTTT | CASRPGQGGTDTQYF
TRBJ2-2 | TRBD1 | TRBV19 | TGTGCCAGTACCCCTGACAGGGTGCACACCGGGGAGCTGTTTTTT | CASTPDRVHTGELFF
TRBJ1-2 | TRBD1 | TRBV5-1 | TGCGCCAGCAGCAACGACAGGGTTGGCTACACCTTC | CASSNDRVGYTF
TRBJ2-2 | TRBD2 | TRBV19 | TGTGCCAGTATCGCTAGCGGGAGGCGGGCGTCCGGGGAGCTGTTTTTT | CASIASGRRASGELFF
TRBJ2-7 | NA | TRBV2 | TGTGCCAGCAGTGAAGTAGGACAGCTTTACGAGCAGTACTTC | CASSEVGQLYEQYF
TRBJ2-7 | TRBD1 | TRBV27 | TGTGCCAGCAGTTTTCGCCGGACAGGGACCCAATACTACGAGCAGTACTTC | CASSFRRTGTQYYEQYF
TRBJ2-5 | NA | TRBV2 | TGTGCCAGCACCTCGGAGGCGGGACCACCGACCCAGTACTTC | CASTSEAGPPTQYF
TRBJ2-7 | TRBD1 | TRBV7-2 | TGTGCCAGCAGCCCCGGAGTCGGCAGGGGGAATTTATACGAGCAGTACTTC | CASSPGVGRGNLYEQYF
TRBJ1-1 | NA | TRBV5-6 | TGTGCCAGCAGCTTGGGAGGGAACACTGAAGCTTTCTTT | CASSLGGNTEAFF
TRBJ2-1 | NA | TRBV7-3 | TGTGCCAGCAGCTTAGAGGGTTACTACAATGAGCAGTTCTTC | CASSLEGYYNEQFF
TRBJ2-5 | NA | TRBV6-5 | TGTGCCAGCACCTTCTCTTGGGGGGAAGAGACCCAGTACTTC | CASTFSWGEETQYF
TRBJ2-3 | NA | TRBV5-1 | TGCGCCAGCAGCTCGCAGGGAACCGATACGCAGTATTTT | CASSSQGTDTQYF
TRBJ2-7 | TRBD2 | TRBV4-1 | TGCGCCAGCAGCCAAGATCCAGGGACTAGCGGCTCCGAGCAGTACTTC | CASSQDPGTSGSEQYF
TRBJ2-1 | NA | TRBV7-9 | TGTGCCAGCAGCTACTATGCCCGGGATGAGCAGTTCTTC | CASSYYARDEQFF
TRBJ2-6 | NA | TRBV9 | TGTGCCAGCAGCATTCGGACTGGAGGTCCCTCTGGGGCCAACGTCCTGACTTTC | CASSIRTGGPSGANVLTF
TRBJ1-5 | NA | TRBV30 | TGTGCCTGGAGTGTAACGGGGGGCCAGCCCCAGCATTTT | CAWSVTGGQPQHF
TRBJ1-6 | NA | TRBV5-6 | TGTGCCAGCAGCTTTGCAGGGTGGGATTCACCCCTCCACTTT | CASSFAGWDSPLHF
TRBJ1-6 | NA | TRBV4-1 | TGCGCCAGCAGCCAGTGGGAGTTGAGCTCCTATAATTCACCCCTCCACTTT | CASSQWELSSYNSPLHF
TRBJ1-2 | TRBD1 | TRBV7-9 | TGTGCCAGCAGCTTAGTGACAGGGCCTCGGGGCTACACCTTC | CASSLVTGPRGYTF
TRBJ2-3 | NA | TRBV7-7 | TGTGCCAGCAGCTTAGCGGGCGGGAGCACAGATACGCAGTATTTT | CASSLAGGSTDTQYF
TRBJ2-1 | TRBD2 | TRBV7-3 | TGTGCCAGCAGCTTAAATCTAGCGGGAGTTAGTGAGCAGTTCTTC | CASSLNLAGVSEQFF
TRBJ1-1 | NA | TRBV5-1 | TGCGCCAGCAGCTTGGATAGTCCCGATCGCACTGAAGCTTTCTTT | CASSLDSPDRTEAFF
TRBJ2-5 | NA | TRBV4-2 | TGTGCCAGCAGCCAAGGTCCACGGACCTCGGGGGAGACCCAGTACTTC | CASSQGPRTSGETQYF
TRBJ2-1 | TRBD2 | TRBV10-1 | TGCGCCAGCAGTGGAAGGACTAGCGGGAGGTCGGGGTACTCCTACAATGAGCAGTTCTTC | CASSGRTSGRSGYSYNEQFF
TRBJ2-1 | NA | TRBV5-1 | TGCGCCAGCAGCCTATCACCCTCTCTCCGATCGGTTCGTGAGCAGTTCTTC | CASSLSPSLRSVREQFF
TRBJ2-7 | NA | TRBV5-4 | TGTGCCAGCAGCTCCCCGACTAACTCCTACGAGCAGTACTTC | CASSSPTNSYEQYF
TRBJ1-1 | NA | TRBV2 | TGTGCCAGCAGTGAACAGGAGAACACTGAAGCTTTCTTT | CASSEQENTEAFF
TRBJ1-1 | NA | TRBV5-1 | TGCGCCAGCAGCAGGGTTCCGGGGAGGGACACTGAAGCTTTCTTT | CASSRVPGRDTEAFF
TRBJ2-7 | NA | TRBV7-8 | TGTGCCAGCAGCTTAGCTACATCGAGGGAGCAGTACTTC | CASSLATSREQYF
TRBJ2-3 | TRBD1 | TRBV25-1 | TGTGCCAGCAGTGATTTACAGGGGGCGACAGATACGCAGTATTTT | CASSDLQGATDTQYF